Below are 23 T cell receptor beta chains sequenced from a single sample in a study of T cell responses to AZD1222 COVID-19 vaccine listed by TCRdb under 2021. The label giving this sample's time point can be read as: about 28 days (+/-7) after the second vaccine dose. The sample's treatment or condition, from its label and the paper: meningococcal conjugate vaccine given as trial control. Library method: the immunoSEQ multiplex PCR assay. TCRdb stores this immuneACCESS table with in-frame sequences only. Part of the clones is absent; in the studies checked, under half of the shortfall reflects unresolved V genes, and no reason is known for the rest. In all, the sample holds roughly 130,000 clones, and more than 80% of those were seen once. The ten largest account for around 6.9% of the sample. Sequenced here: peripheral blood, sampled 28 days after the second dose of the MenACWY control vaccine. The source of these receptors is an adult who received the MenACWY meningococcal vaccine as a control.

This clone was seen only once. The V and J genes are TRBV7-2 and TRBJ2-5; 10 bases are shared with TRBD2. V was clipped by 5 bases and J by 5 bases; unmatched bases: 8. Germline lookup yields CDR1 SGHTA and CDR2 FQGNSA. The CDR3 spans 15 residues. The DNA of the CDR3 is TGTGCCAGCAGCCCTCCGGGACTAGCGACGGAGACCCAGTACTTC. Its translation: CASSPPGLATETQYF.

This chain joins TRBV5-4 and TRBJ2-3, with D perhaps assigned TRBD1 or TRBD2 (6 bases each). The germline V gene has CDR1 SGHNT and CDR2 YYREEE (reference sequence). V lost 0 bases to trimming and J lost 0 bases, with 11 bases between them. This CDR3 region has 16 residues. The CDR3: CASSLAGGQSTDTQYF. CDR3 sequence (DNA): TGTGCCAGCAGCTTGGCCGGGGGCCAAAGCACAGATACGCAGTATTTT.

The chain carries TRBV6-5 and TRBJ2-6, with 7 bases matching TRBD1. The CDR3 covers 15 residues. CDR1 and CDR2 (germline): MNHEY, SVGAGI. V was pared by 11 bases and J by 0 bases, with 7 bases of the junction left unmatched. CDR3 in amino acids: CASASGGSGANVLTF. The CDR3 bases are TGTGCCTCAGCATCAGGGGGCTCTGGGGCCAACGTCCTGACTTTC.

The genes are TRBV18 and TRBJ2-2; maybe TRBD2 (6 bases). CDR1 is KGHSH and CDR2 is LQKENI in the germline V gene. V lost 3 bases, J lost 2 bases, and 13 bases lay in between. The CDR3 is 16 amino acids. The chain's CDR3 is CASSPDSGANTGELFF. DNA for the CDR3: TGTGCCAGCTCACCTGATAGCGGAGCCAACACCGGGGAGCTGTTTTTT.

V and J are TRBV6-1 and TRBJ1-3; 7 bases are shared with TRBD1. Germline V lookup: CDR1 MNHNS, CDR2 SASEGT. Unmatched junction bases numbered 8, after V lost 2 bases and J lost 4 bases. This CDR3 spans 16 amino acids. In nucleotides, the CDR3 is TGTGCCAGCAGTGAATTGTCAGGGGGAACGGGAAACACCATATATTTT. Its protein product is CASSELSGGTGNTIYF.

The chain uses TRBV11-2 and TRBJ1-2; TRBD1 agrees at 9 bases. This CDR3 has 14 amino acids. With V trimmed by 6 bases and J by 7 bases, 9 bases remained unmatched. The germline CDR1 and CDR2 sequences are SGHAT and FQNNGV. CDR3 protein: CASRITGGAGGYTF. CDR3 sequence (DNA): TGTGCCAGCAGAATCACAGGGGGCGCAGGTGGCTACACCTTC.

This clone is a singleton in its sample. The gene calls are TRBV7-3 and TRBJ2-2; 9 positions agree with TRBD1. J was trimmed by 6 bases and V by 0 bases; bases with no gene match: 2. Germline CDR1 and CDR2: SGHTA and FQGTGA. CDR3 size: 15 residues. CDR3 DNA sequence: TGTGCCAGCAGCTTAACCGGGACAGGGTCCGGGGAGCTGTTTTTT. Protein: CASSLTGTGSGELFF.

The genes are TRBV30 and TRBJ1-2; TRBD1 might be the D (5 bases). From germline, CDR1 is GTSNPN and CDR2 SVGIG (reference sequence). CDR3 length equals 12 residues. The V end lost 6 bases, the J end lost 4 bases, and 12 bases lay between the germline ends. Written as DNA, the CDR3 is TGTGCCTGTGAGCGGGACTCCTATGGCTACACCTTC. As protein: CACERDSYGYTF.

This clone has just a few counts. This sequence joins TRBV27 and TRBJ2-7; 14 bases fit TRBD2. This CDR3 has 17 residues. Trimming removed 4 bases from V and 5 bases from J; junction bases left unmatched: 10. CDR1 is MNHEY and CDR2 is SMNVEV in the germline V gene (reference sequence). The CDR3 region has the DNA TGTGCCAGCAGTTCCGGGACTAGCGGGAGTGACACCCACGAGCAGTACTTC. Protein sequence: CASSSGTSGSDTHEQYF.

The CDR3 spells CASSQELAPDTQYF. In DNA form, the CDR3 reads TGTGCCAGCAGCCAAGAACTAGCTCCAGATACGCAGTATTTT. The chain couples TRBV3-1 (or the pseudogene TRBV3-2) to TRBJ2-3; weak D call: TRBD2 (6 bases). Trimming took off 0 bases at V and 4 bases at J, with 8 bases between the two ends. The germline gives CDR1 LGHDT, CDR2 YNNKEL (reference sequence). The CDR3 loop spans 14 amino acids.

Points on this clone: This sample also contains other DNA sequences that code for the same CDR3. The CDR3 is CASSLRGDEQFF. The CDR3 nucleotides read TGCGCCAGCAGCCTCAGGGGTGATGAGCAGTTCTTC. The chain joins TRBV5-1 to TRBJ2-1, with TRBD1 as a possible D gene (6 bases). Trimming removed 4 bases from V and 8 bases from J, with 10 bases in between. Germline-derived CDR1 and CDR2 are SGHRS and YFSETQ. The CDR3 runs to 12 residues.

The rearrangement joins TRBV7-2 to TRBJ2-7, with TRBD2 identical over 7 bases. The CDR3 length is 14 residues. V dropped 5 bases and J dropped 2; count of bases not matched to a gene: 6. Germline V gives CDR1 SGHTA, CDR2 FQGNSA. The CDR3 protein is CASSPTRGAYEQYF. In DNA form, the CDR3 reads TGTGCCAGCAGCCCAACACGGGGGGCCTACGAGCAGTACTTC.

The rearrangement joins TRBV9 to TRBJ2-7; no clear D gene. CDR3 length: 15 residues. Looked up from germline, CDR1 is SGDLS and CDR2 is YYNGEE. V lost 5 bases, J lost 3 bases, and 18 bases lay in between. The CDR3 bases are TGTGCCAGCAGTCATGAACCCGCTCCGGGCTACGAGCAGTACTTC. Encoded protein: CASSHEPAPGYEQYF.

This chain joins TRBV12-3 or TRBV12-4 and TRBJ2-7; no reliable D call. The CDR3 runs 13 residues. V lost 2 bases and J 1 base, leaving 6 bases between the germline ends. DNA of the CDR3: TGTGCCAGCAGTTTAAGTGGGTCCTACGAGCAGTACTTC. It codes for CASSLSGSYEQYF.

The chain couples TRBV5-1 to TRBJ1-1; D may be TRBD1 (6 bases). The germline gives CDR1 SGHRS, CDR2 YFSETQ. The CDR3 extends over 15 amino acids. Trimming removed 0 bases from V and 4 bases from J, with 13 bases in between. CDR3 bases: TGCGCCAGCAGCTTGGGCCAGGGGTTGCGCACTGAAGCTTTCTTT. It codes for CASSLGQGLRTEAFF.

This chain joins TRBV2 and TRBJ2-3; no firm D call. V shed 8 bases and J shed 8 bases, with 14 bases lying between them. This CDR3 is built from 12 residues. CDR1 is SNHLY and CDR2 is FYNNEI in the germline V gene. The CDR3 nucleotides read TGTGCCAGCCGCGTGTTTTCGGGTACGCAGTATTTT. As protein: CASRVFSGTQYF.

The V call is TRBV6-5, the J call TRBJ2-2; D is undetermined. V lost 0 bases to trimming and J lost 8 bases, with 10 bases between them. This CDR3 contains 14 residues. Germline assignment: CDR1 MNHEY and CDR2 SVGAGI. This CDR3 reads CASSYSLVEGELFF. The CDR3 DNA is TGTGCCAGCAGTTACTCTTTGGTGGAAGGGGAGCTGTTTTTT.

This clone was detected only once. V usage is TRBV5-4 and J usage is TRBJ2-4, with D perhaps TRBD1 (8 bases). The CDR3 sequence is 17 residues long. Germline CDR1 reads SGHNT; CDR2 reads YYREEE (reference sequence). V shed 5 bases and J shed 6 bases, with 24 bases lying between them. The CDR3 region is CASRVQGERGGGNIQYF. The CDR3 nucleotides are TGTGCCAGCAGAGTACAGGGGGAGCGAGGGGGGGGAAACATTCAGTACTTC.

This clone was found once. The rearrangement uses TRBV18 and TRBJ2-1; no reliable D call. CDR3 length: 13 residues. Germline CDR1 reads KGHSH; CDR2 reads LQKENI. Trimming took 7 bases from V and 0 from J, leaving 7 bases between them. CDR3 in DNA: TGTGCCAGCTTTCCTAGCTCCTACAATGAGCAGTTCTTC. It is translated as CASFPSSYNEQFF.

The chain couples TRBV5-6 to TRBJ2-3, with 11 positions matching TRBD2. Germline V gives CDR1 SGHDT, CDR2 YYEEEE. V shed 2 bases, J shed 2 bases, and the junction held 10 bases outside the gene matches. CDR3 length: 18 residues. The CDR3 is CASSFRLGLAGFTDTQYF. In nucleotides, the CDR3 is TGTGCCAGCAGCTTCAGGTTAGGACTAGCGGGCTTCACAGATACGCAGTATTTT. Variable domain in full (rest from reference TRBV5-6 and TRBJ2-3): DAGVTQSPTHLIKTRGQQVTLRCSPKSGHDTVSWYQQALGQGPQFIFQYYEEEERQRGNFPDRFSGHQFPNYSSELNVNALLLGDSALYLCASSFRLGLAGFTDTQYFGPGTRLTVL.

The V call is TRBV6-5, the J call TRBJ1-2; D is ambiguous. Trimming left V 0 bases short and J 6 bases short, with 11 bases between. In germline, CDR1 is MNHEY, CDR2 SVGAGI. This CDR3 is built from 14 residues. The CDR3 DNA is TGTGCCAGCAGTTACTCCCAAACTTGGAATGGCTACACCTTC. It yields the protein CASSYSQTWNGYTF.

This clone was observed a single time. The V and J genes are TRBV9 and TRBJ2-1, with TRBD2 as a possible D gene (6 bases). Trimming took 1 base from V and 6 from J, leaving 17 bases between them. There are 16 residues in the CDR3. CDR1 SGDLS and CDR2 YYNGEE come from the germline V gene. Here the CDR3 DNA reads TGTGCCAGCAGCGTATCCCCAGGCCAGGAGGGCAATGAGCAGTTCTTC. Residues: CASSVSPGQEGNEQFF. The whole variable domain, remainder taken from reference TRBV9 and TRBJ2-1, is DSGVTQTPKHLITATGQRVTLRCSPRSGDLSVYWYQQSLDQGLQFLIQYYNGEERAKGNILERFSAQQFPDLHSELNLSSLELGDSALYFCASSVSPGQEGNEQFFGPGTRLTVL.

The V gene is TRBV7-6, the J gene TRBJ2-5; D may be TRBD1 (6 bases). The CDR3 totals 19 residues. V shed 5 bases and J shed 5 bases, with 30 bases lying between them. From germline, CDR1 is SGHVS and CDR2 FNYEAQ. The CDR3, as DNA: TGTGCCAGCAGCAAACTGGTGGGGGCGCAGGCTACCCTGGGGGAGACCCAGTACTTC. Protein: CASSKLVGAQATLGETQYF. Combining the CDR3 with reference TRBV7-6 and TRBJ2-5 gives the whole variable domain GAGVSQSPRYKVTKRGQDVALRCDPISGHVSLYWYRQALGQGPEFLTYFNYEAQQDKSGLPNDRFSAERPEGSISTLTIQRTEQRDSAMYRCASSKLVGAQATLGETQYFGPGTRLLVL.